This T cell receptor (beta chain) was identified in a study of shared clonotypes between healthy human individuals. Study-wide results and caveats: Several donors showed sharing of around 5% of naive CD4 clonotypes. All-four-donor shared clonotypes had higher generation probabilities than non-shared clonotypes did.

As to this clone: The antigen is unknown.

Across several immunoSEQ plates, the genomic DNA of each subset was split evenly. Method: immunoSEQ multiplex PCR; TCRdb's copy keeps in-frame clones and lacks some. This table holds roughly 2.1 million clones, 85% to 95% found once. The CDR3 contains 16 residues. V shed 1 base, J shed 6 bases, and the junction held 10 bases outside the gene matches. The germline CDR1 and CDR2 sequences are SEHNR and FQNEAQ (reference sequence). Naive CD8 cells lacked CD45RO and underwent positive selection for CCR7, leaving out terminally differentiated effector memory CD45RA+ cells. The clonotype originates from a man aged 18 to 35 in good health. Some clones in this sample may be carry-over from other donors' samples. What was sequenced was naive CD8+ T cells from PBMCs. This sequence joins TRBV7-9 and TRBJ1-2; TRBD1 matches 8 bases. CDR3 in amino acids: CASSLGTAGGADGYTF. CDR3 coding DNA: TGTGCCAGCAGCTTAGGGACGGCAGGGGGCGCGGATGGCTACACCTTC.